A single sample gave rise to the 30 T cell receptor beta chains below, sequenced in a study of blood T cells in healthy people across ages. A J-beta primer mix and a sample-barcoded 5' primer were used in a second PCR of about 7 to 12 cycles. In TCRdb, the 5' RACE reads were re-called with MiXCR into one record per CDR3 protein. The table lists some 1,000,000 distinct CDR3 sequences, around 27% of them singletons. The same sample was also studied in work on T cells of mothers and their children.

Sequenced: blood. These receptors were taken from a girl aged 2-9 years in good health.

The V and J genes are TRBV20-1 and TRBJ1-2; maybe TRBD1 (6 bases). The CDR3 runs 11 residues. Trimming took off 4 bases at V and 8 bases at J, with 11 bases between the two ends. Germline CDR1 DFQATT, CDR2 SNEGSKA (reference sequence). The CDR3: CSANGGGGYTF. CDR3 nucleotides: TGCAGTGCTAATGGCGGGGGCGGCTACACCTTC.

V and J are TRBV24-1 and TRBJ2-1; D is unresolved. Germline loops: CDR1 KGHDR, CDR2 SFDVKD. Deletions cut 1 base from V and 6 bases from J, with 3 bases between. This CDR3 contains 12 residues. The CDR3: CATSDFTNEQFF. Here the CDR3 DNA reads TGTGCCACCAGTGATTTCACCAATGAGCAGTTCTTC.

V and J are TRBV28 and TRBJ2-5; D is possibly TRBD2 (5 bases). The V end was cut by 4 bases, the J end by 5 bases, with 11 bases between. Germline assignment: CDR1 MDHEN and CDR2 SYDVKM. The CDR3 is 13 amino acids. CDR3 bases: TGTGCCAGCAGTTCCCTCGGGGTCGAGACCCAGTACTTC. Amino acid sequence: CASSSLGVETQYF.

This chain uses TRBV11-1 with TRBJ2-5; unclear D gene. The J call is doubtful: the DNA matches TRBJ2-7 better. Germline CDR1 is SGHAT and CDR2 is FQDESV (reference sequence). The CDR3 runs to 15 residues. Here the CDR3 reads CASSLALSSLYEQYF. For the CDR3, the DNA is TGTGCCAGCAGCTTAGCGCTATCCAGTCTTTACGAGCAGTACTTC.

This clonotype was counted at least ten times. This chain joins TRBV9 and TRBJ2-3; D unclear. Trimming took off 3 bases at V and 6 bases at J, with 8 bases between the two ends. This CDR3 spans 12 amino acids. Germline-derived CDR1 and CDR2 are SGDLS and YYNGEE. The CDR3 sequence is CASSGDLDTQYF. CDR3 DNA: TGTGCCAGCAGCGGCGATCTGGATACGCAGTATTTT.

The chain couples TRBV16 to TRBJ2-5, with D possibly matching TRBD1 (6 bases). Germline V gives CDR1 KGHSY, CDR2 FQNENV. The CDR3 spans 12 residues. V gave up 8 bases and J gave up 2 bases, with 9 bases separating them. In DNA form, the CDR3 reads TGTGCCAGCGCGGACAGTCAAGAGACCCAGTACTTC. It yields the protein CASADSQETQYF.

The CDR3 is CASSLFGTSGSLWKNNEQFF. CDR3 bases: TGTGCCAGCAGTTTATTTGGGACTAGCGGGAGTCTTTGGAAAAACAATGAGCAGTTCTTC. The chain couples TRBV27 to TRBJ2-1; 14 nucleotides match TRBD2. Trimming cost V 1 base and J 5 bases; bases outside gene matches: 13. The CDR3 is 20 amino acids. Germline V gene lookup returns CDR1 MNHEY and CDR2 SMNVEV (reference sequence).

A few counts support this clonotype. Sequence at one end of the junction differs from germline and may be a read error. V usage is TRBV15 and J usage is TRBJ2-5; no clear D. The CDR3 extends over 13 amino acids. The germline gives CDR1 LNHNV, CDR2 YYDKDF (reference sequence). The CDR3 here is CAASRENVVYQYF. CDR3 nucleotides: TGTGCCGCCAGCAGAGAGAACGTTGTCTATCAGTACTTC.

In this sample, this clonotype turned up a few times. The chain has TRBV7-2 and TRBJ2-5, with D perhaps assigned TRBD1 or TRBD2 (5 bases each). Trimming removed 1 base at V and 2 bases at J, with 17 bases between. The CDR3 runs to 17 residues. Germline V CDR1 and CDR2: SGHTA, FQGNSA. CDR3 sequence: CASSLVGGWTIQETQYF. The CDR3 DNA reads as TGTGCCAGCAGCTTAGTTGGCGGGTGGACAATTCAAGAGACCCAGTACTTC.

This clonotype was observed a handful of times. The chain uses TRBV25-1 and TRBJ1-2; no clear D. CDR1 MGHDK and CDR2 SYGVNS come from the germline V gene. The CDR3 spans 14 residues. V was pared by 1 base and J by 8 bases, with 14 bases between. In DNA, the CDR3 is TGTGCCAGCAGTGAATCCGGCCTAGCGGGAGGCTACACCTTC. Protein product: CASSESGLAGGYTF.

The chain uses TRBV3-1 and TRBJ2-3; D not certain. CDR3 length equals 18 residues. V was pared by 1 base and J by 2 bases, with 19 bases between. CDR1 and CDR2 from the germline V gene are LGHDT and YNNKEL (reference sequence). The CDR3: CASSQGSSVGSDTDTQYF. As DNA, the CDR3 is TGTGCCAGCAGCCAAGGGTCCTCAGTCGGGTCCGACACAGATACGCAGTATTTT.

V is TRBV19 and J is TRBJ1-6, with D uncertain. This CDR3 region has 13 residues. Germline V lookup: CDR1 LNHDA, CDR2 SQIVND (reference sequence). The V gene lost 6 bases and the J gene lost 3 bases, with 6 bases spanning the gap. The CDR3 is CASSDVYNSPLHF. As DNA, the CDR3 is TGTGCCAGTAGCGACGTCTATAATTCACCCCTCCACTTT.

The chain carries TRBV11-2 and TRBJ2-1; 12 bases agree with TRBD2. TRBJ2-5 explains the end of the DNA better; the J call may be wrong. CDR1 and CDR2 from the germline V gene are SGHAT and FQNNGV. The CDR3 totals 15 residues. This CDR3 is CSSGASGGAGETQYF. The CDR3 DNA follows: TGTTCTAGTGGGGCTAGCGGGGGGGCAGGTGAGACCCAGTACTTC.

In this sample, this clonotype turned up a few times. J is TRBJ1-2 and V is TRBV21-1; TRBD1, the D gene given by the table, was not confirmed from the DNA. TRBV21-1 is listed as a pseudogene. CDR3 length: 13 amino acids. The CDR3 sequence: CASSKEEQAHYTF. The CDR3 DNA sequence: TGTGCCAGCAGCAAAGAGGAACAGGCTCACTACACCTTC.

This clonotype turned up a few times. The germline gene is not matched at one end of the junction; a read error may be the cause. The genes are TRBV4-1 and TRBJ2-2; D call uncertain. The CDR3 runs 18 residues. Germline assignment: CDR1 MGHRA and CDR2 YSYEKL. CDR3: CASSQDTKDGSNTGELFF. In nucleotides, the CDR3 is TGCGCCAGCAGCCAAGATACCAAGGACGGCTCGAACACTGGGGAGCTGTTTTTT.

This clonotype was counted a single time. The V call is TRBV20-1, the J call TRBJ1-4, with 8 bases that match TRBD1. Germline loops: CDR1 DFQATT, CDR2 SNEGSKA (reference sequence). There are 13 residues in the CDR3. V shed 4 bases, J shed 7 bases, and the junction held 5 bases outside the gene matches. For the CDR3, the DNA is TGCAGTGCTAAAGGACAGGGCTTTGAAAAACTGTTTTTT. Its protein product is CSAKGQGFEKLFF.

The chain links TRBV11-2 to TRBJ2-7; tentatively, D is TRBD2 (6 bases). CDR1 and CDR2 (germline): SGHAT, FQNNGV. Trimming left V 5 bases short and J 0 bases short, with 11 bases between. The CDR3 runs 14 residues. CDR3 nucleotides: TGTGCCAGCAGCACCGGGACTCTCTCCTACGAGCAGTACTTC. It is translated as CASSTGTLSYEQYF.

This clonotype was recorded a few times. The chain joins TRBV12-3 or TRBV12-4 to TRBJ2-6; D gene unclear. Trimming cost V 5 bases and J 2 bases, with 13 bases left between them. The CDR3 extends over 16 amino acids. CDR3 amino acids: CASSPLTTTGANVLTF. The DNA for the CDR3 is TGTGCCAGCAGTCCCCTCACCACCACTGGGGCCAACGTCCTGACTTTC.

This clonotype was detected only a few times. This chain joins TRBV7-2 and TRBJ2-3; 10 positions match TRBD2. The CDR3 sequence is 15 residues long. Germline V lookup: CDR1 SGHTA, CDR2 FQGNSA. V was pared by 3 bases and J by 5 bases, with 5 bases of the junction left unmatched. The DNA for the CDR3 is TGTGCCAGCAGCTTCAGCGGGGGGGTGGTAGATACGCAGTATTTT. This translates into CASSFSGGVVDTQYF. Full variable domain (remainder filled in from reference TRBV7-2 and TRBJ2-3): GAGVSQSPSNKVTEKGKDVELRCDPISGHTALYWYRQSLGQGLEFLIYFQGNSAPDKSGLPSDRFSAERTGGSVSTLTIQRTQQEDSAVYLCASSFSGGVVDTQYFGPGTRLTVL.

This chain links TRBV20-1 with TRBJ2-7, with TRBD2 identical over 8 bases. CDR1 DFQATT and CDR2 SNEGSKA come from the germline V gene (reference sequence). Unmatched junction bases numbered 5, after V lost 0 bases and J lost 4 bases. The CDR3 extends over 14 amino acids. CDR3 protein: CSAREAAGVYEQYF. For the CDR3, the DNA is TGCAGTGCTAGAGAAGCAGCGGGGGTTTACGAGCAGTACTTC.

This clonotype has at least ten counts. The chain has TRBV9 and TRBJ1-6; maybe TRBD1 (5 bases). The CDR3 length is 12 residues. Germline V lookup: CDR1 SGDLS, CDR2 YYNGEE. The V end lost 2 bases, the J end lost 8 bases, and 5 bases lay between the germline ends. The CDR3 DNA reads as TGTGCCAGCAGCGTGGGGGATTCACCCCTCCACTTT. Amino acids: CASSVGDSPLHF.

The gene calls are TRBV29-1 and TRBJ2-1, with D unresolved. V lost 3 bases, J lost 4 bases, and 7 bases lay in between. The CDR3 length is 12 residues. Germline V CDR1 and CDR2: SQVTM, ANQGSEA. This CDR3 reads CSVEGLYNEQFF. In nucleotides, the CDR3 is TGCAGCGTTGAGGGGTTATACAATGAGCAGTTCTTC.

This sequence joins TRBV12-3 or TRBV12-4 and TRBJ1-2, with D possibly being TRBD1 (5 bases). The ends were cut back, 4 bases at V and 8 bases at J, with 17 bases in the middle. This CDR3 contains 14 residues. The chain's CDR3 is CASSSRRDLRGYTF. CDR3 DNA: TGTGCCAGCAGTTCTCGCAGGGATTTGCGGGGCTACACCTTC.

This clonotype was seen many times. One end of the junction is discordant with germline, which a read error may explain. CDR3 sequence reads: CASSLDETQYF. The CDR3 nucleotides are TGTGCCAGCAGCTTAGATGAGACCCAGTACTTC. The V call is TRBV5-1, the J call TRBJ2-5; D unclear. The V gene's germline CDR1 is SGHRS and CDR2 YFSETQ. The CDR3 runs 11 residues.

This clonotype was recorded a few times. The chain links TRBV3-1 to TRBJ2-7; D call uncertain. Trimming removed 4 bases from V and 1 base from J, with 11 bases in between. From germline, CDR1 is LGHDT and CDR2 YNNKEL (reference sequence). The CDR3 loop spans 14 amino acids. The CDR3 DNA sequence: TGTGCCAGCAGCCCTAATCGCTTTTCCTACGAGCAGTACTTC. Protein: CASSPNRFSYEQYF.

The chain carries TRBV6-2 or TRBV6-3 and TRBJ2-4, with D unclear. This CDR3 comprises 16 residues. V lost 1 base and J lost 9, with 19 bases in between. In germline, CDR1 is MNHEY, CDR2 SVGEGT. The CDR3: CASSYLLYSNDVIQYF. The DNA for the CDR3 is TGTGCCAGCAGTTACTTATTATATAGTAACGATGTCATTCAGTACTTC.

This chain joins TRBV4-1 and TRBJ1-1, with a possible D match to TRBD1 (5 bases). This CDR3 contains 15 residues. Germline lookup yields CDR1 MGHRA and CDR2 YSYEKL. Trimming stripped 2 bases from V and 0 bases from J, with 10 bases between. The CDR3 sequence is CASSQSGLLNTEAFF. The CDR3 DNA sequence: TGCGCCAGCAGCCAATCGGGACTGCTGAACACTGAAGCTTTCTTT.

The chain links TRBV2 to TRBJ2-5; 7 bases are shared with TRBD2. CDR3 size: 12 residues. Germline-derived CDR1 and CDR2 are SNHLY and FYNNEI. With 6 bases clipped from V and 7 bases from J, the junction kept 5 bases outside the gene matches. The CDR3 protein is CASRTERGTQYF. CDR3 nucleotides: TGTGCCAGCAGGACTGAGCGGGGGACCCAGTACTTC.

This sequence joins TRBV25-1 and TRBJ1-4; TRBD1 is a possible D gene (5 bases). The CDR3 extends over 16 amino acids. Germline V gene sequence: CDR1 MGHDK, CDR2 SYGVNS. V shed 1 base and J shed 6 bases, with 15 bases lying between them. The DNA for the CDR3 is TGTGCCAGCAGTGAATTAGGAAGGGTGACAGATGAAAAACTGTTTTTT. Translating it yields CASSELGRVTDEKLFF.

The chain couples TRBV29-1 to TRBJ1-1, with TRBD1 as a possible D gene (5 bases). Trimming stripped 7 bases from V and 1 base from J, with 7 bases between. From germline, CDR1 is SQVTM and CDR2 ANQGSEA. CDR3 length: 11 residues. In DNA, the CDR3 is TGCAGCGGACAGAGGAACACTGAAGCTTTCTTT. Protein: CSGQRNTEAFF.